This T cell receptor beta chain was sequenced in a study of CD4+ T cells in melanoma. TCRdb's copy holds only in-frame clones and misses some; the assay was immunoSEQ multiplex PCR. The sample lists roughly 140,000 clones; roughly 91% were seen once. General study results and limits: A reported correlation linked neoantigen-specific CD4+ T cells to CD8+, macrophage and B cell function.

The CDR3 consists of 15 residues. Trimming shortened V by 5 bases and J by 2 bases, and 15 bases separated the two germline ends. Germline lookup yields CDR1 SGHAT and CDR2 FQNNGV. A word on this clone: Its antigen is currently unknown.

The V gene is TRBV11-2, the J gene TRBJ2-5; D assignment may be TRBD1 or TRBD2 (5 bases each). This receptor was taken from a human donor with melanoma. The CDR3 DNA reads as TGTGCCAGCAGCCAATCTCCCGGGACGCAAGAGACCCAGTACTTC. The encoded protein is CASSQSPGTQETQYF.